A single sample is the source of the 10 T cell receptor beta chains below, sequenced in a study of early T cells in non-severe SARS-CoV-2 infection. TCRdb processed the 5' RACE reads anew with MiXCR; each CDR3 protein has one entry. The sample has approximately 26,000 distinct CDR3 sequences; about 4.6% are singletons. Sample: whole blood. Source of these receptors: an adult who was a healthcare worker with PCR-confirmed SARS-CoV-2 infection or an uninfected control (not recorded which).

This clonotype was found many times. The chain carries TRBV13 and TRBJ2-6, with D uncertain. The CDR3 contains 16 residues. Germline CDR1 PRHDT, CDR2 FYEKMQ (reference sequence). Trimming took off 8 bases at V and 0 bases at J, with 14 bases between the two ends. The CDR3 coding sequence is TGTGCCAGCTCAGATGGGCGGATCTCTGGGGCCAACGTCCTGACTTTC. It is translated as CASSDGRISGANVLTF.

This clonotype has ten or more counts. The chain couples TRBV4-2 to TRBJ2-1; 7 bases align to TRBD2. Looked up from germline, CDR1 is LGHNA and CDR2 is YNFKEQ. The CDR3 covers 17 residues. Trimming removed 0 bases from V and 6 bases from J; junction bases left unmatched: 11. The CDR3 here is CASSQDLGGRASNEQFF. The CDR3 coding sequence is TGTGCCAGCAGCCAAGATTTGGGGGGGAGGGCCAGCAATGAGCAGTTCTTC.

This clonotype was seen repeatedly, ten times or more. This sequence joins TRBV7-2 and TRBJ1-3, with TRBD1 identical over 8 bases. In germline, CDR1 is SGHTA, CDR2 FQGNSA. V was pared by 5 bases and J by 3 bases, with 12 bases of the junction left unmatched. This CDR3 has 17 residues. The CDR3 sequence: CASSPQTGTGLGNTIYF. CDR3 nucleotide sequence: TGTGCCAGCAGCCCACAGACCGGGACAGGACTTGGAAACACCATATATTTT.

In its sample, this clonotype was seen many times. The J gene is TRBJ1-5, the V gene TRBV19; the D is unclear. The germline V gene encodes CDR1 LNHDA and CDR2 SQIVND (reference sequence). This CDR3 is 16 amino acids long. V shed 7 bases and J shed 4 bases, with 20 bases lying between them. CDR3 nucleotide sequence: TGTGCCAGTACCGCGGGCGGCAGACTCGGGAATCAGCCCCAGCATTTT. Translation: CASTAGGRLGNQPQHF. The variable domain in full, completed from reference TRBV19 and TRBJ1-5, reads DGGITQSPKYLFRKEGQNVTLSCEQNLNHDAMYWYRQDPGQGLRLIYYSQIVNDFQKGDIAEGYSVSREKKESFPLTVTSAQKNPTAFYLCASTAGGRLGNQPQHFGDGTRLSIL.

This clonotype was counted ten times or more. This rearrangement joins TRBV18 to TRBJ2-7; D possibly corresponds to TRBD1 (6 bases). V was cut by 3 bases and J by 6 bases, with 15 bases left in between. This CDR3 contains 14 residues. Germline V gene sequence: CDR1 KGHSH, CDR2 LQKENI. CDR3 bases: TGTGCCAGCTCACCTACCGGGACATTGGGCGAGCAGTACGTC. It is translated as CASSPTGTLGEQYV.

This clonotype was picked up many times. The chain combines TRBV15 with TRBJ2-3, with D unclear. The length of the CDR3 is 12 residues. The ends were cut back, 5 bases at V and 5 bases at J, with 8 bases in the middle. Germline lookup yields CDR1 LNHNV and CDR2 YYDKDF (reference sequence). This CDR3 reads CATSGSKDTQYF. CDR3 bases: TGTGCCACCAGCGGTAGTAAAGATACGCAGTATTTT.

The sample holds many counts of this clonotype. This chain joins TRBV6-5 and TRBJ1-1; D ambiguous. The CDR3 totals 15 residues. V was clipped by 6 bases and J by 11 bases, with 25 bases between them. Germline loops: CDR1 MNHEY, CDR2 SVGAGI. CDR3 DNA: TGTGCCAGCAGCCCAATCCACGTTGAGGCCACGGGCGCTTTCTTT. The encoded protein is CASSPIHVEATGAFF.

At least ten counts were recorded for this clonotype. The chain is built from TRBV9 and TRBJ2-2; no clear D. V gave up 0 bases and J gave up 3 bases, with 9 bases separating them. CDR1 is SGDLS, CDR2 YYNGEE, per germline. The CDR3 sequence is 15 residues long. The CDR3: CASSVEYSYTGELFF. As DNA, the CDR3 is TGTGCCAGCAGCGTAGAGTACAGCTACACCGGGGAGCTGTTTTTT.

This clonotype was seen ten or more times. V gene TRBV7-9 combines with J gene TRBJ2-7; TRBD2 is a possible D gene (5 bases). V lost 4 bases and J lost 3, with 10 bases in between. This CDR3 is 13 amino acids long. The V gene's germline CDR1 is SEHNR and CDR2 FQNEAQ (reference sequence). The CDR3 loop is CASSSDGDYEQYV. The CDR3 region has the DNA TGTGCCAGCAGCTCGGACGGGGACTACGAGCAGTACGTC.

There are many counts of this clonotype. The chain carries TRBV29-1 and TRBJ2-1; D not certain. Germline CDR1 and CDR2: SQVTM and ANQGSEA. The CDR3 totals 15 residues. Trimming removed 4 bases from V and 5 bases from J, with 18 bases in between. The CDR3 region has the DNA TGCAGCGTTGGGCCTGGGGAAGGAACCAACAATGAGCAGTTCTTC. Translation gives CSVGPGEGTNNEQFF.